This T cell receptor (beta chain) was documented in a study of blood T cell repertoires in COVID-19. About the research overall: Both acute and convalescent COVID-19 samples were obtained from the United States, Italy and Spain.

J was trimmed by 5 bases and V by 6 bases; bases with no gene match: 11. The CDR3 runs to 16 residues. Germline V gives CDR1 MDHEN, CDR2 SYDVKM. Authors' processing steps: Amplification with reference gene primers provided the estimates of nucleated cell counts. The method was immunoSEQ multiplex PCR; TCRdb's version includes in-frame clones alone and lacks a portion of them. That table gives V, J and clone size, and the DNA gave D and trimming. Found here are approximately 350,000 clones, around 88% of them singletons; the top ten hold 2.5% to 3%. This TCR derives from a man under 40 with active or convalescent COVID-19. Input material: peripheral blood. J is TRBJ2-2 and V is TRBV28; 8 bases map to TRBD2. CDR3 sequence (DNA): TGTGCCAGCAGCTGGGGGACGGGAGGGACGACCGGGGAGCTGTTTTTT. This encodes CASSWGTGGTTGELFF.